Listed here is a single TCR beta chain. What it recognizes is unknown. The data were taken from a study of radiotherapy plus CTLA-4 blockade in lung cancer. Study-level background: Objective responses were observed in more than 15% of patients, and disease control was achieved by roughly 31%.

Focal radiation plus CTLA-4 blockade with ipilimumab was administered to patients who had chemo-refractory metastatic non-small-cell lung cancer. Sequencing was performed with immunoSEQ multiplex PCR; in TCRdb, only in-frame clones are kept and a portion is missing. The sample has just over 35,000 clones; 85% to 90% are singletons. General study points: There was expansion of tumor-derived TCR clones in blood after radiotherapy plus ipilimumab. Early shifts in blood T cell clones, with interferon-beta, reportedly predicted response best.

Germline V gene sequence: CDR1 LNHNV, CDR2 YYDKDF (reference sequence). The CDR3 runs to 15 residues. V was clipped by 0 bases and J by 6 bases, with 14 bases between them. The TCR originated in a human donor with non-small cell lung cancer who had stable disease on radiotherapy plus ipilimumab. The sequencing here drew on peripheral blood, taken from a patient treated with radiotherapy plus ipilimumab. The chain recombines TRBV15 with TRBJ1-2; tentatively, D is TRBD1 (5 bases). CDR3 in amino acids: CATSRDIGALNGYTF. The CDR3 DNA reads TGTGCCACCAGCAGAGATATAGGGGCACTTAATGGCTACACCTTC.